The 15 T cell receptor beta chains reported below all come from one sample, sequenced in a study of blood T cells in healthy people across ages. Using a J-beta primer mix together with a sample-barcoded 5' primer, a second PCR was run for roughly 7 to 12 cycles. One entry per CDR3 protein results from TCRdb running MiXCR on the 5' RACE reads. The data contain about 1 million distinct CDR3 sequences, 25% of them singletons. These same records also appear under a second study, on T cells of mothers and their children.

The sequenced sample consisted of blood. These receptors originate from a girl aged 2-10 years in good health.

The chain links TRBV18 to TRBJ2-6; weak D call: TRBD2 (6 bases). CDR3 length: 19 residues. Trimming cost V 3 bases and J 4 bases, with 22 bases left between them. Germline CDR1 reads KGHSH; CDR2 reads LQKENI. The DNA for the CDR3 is TGTGCCAGCTCACCTCTCCCGCGGGGCCGGGGGACCGGGGCCAACGTCCTGACTTTC. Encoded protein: CASSPLPRGRGTGANVLTF.

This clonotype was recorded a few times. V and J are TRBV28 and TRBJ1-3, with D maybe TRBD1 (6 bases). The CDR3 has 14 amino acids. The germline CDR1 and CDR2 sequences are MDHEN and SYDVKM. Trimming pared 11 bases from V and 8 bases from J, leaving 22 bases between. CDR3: CAVPGDLSRDTIYF. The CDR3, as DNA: TGTGCCGTCCCAGGGGACCTCTCTAGGGACACCATATATTTT.

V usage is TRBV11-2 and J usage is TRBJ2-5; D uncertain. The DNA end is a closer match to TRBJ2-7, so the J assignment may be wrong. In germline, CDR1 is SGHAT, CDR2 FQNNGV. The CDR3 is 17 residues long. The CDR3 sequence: CASSMLHKRSMSYEQYF. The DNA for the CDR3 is TGTGCCAGCAGCATGCTACACAAACGCTCGATGTCCTACGAGCAGTACTTC.

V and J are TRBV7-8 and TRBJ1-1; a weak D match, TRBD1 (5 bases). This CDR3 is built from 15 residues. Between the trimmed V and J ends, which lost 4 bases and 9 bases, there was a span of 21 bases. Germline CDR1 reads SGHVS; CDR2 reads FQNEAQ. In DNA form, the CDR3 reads TGTGCCAGCAGCTCCGGAGTTAGGGGTGGGGATAAAGCTTTCTTT. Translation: CASSSGVRGGDKAFF.

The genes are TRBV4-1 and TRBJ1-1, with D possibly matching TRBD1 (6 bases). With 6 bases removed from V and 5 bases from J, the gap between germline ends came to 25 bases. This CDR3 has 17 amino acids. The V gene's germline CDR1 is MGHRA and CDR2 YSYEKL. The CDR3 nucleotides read TGCGCCAGCAGATCTACGTGGGGGGCCTTGACTGGAACTGAAGCTTTCTTT. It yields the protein CASRSTWGALTGTEAFF.

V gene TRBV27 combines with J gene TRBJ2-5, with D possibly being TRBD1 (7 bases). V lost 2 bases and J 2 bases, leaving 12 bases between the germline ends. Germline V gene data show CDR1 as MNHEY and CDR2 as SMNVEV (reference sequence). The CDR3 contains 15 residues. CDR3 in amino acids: CASSLGGTEQETQYF. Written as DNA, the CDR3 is TGTGCCAGCAGTTTAGGGGGGACAGAACAAGAGACCCAGTACTTC.

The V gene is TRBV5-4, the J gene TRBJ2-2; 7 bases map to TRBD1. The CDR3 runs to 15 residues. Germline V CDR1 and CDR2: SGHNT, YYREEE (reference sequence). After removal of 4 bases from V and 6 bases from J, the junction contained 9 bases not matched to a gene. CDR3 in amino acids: CASSPNPQGPGELFF. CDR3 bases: TGTGCCAGCAGCCCCAACCCACAGGGGCCCGGGGAGCTGTTTTTT.

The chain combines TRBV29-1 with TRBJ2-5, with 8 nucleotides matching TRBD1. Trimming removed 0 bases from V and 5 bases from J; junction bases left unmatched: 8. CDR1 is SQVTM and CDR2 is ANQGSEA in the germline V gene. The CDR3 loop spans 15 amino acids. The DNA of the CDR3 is TGCAGCGTTGAAGACCAGGCAGGGGGCGTCGAGACCCAGTACTTC. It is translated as CSVEDQAGGVETQYF.

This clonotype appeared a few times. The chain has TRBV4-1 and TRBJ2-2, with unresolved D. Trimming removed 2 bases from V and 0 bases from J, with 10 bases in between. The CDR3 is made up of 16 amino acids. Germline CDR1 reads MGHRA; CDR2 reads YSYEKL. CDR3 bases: TGCGCCAGCAGCCAAATCATCGGGCCGAACACCGGGGAGCTGTTTTTT. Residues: CASSQIIGPNTGELFF.

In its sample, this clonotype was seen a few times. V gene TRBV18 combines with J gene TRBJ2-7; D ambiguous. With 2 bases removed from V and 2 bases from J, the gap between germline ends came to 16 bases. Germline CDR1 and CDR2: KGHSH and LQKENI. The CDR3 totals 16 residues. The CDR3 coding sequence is TGTGCCAGCTCACCATCGATTGCAGACCTACCCTACGAGCAGTACTTC. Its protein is CASSPSIADLPYEQYF. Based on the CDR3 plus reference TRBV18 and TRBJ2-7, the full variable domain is NAGVMQNPRHLVRRRGQEARLRCSPMKGHSHVYWYRQLPEEGLKFMVYLQKENIIDESGMPKERFSAEFPKEGPSILRIQQVVRGDSAAYFCASSPSIADLPYEQYFGPGTRLTVT.

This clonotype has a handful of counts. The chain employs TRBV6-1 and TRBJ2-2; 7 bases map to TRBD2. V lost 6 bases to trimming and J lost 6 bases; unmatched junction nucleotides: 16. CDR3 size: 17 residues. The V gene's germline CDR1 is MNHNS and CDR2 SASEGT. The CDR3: CASSLQIGTGGAGELFF. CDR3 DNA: TGTGCCAGCAGCCTACAAATCGGGACTGGGGGGGCCGGGGAGCTGTTTTTT.

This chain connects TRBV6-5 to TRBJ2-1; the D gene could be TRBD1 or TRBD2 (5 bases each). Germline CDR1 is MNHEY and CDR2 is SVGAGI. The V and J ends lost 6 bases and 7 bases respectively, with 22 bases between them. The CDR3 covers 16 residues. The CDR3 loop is CASRPPGLGGWNEQFF. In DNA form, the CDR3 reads TGTGCCAGCAGGCCCCCAGGGTTAGGAGGTTGGAATGAGCAGTTCTTC.

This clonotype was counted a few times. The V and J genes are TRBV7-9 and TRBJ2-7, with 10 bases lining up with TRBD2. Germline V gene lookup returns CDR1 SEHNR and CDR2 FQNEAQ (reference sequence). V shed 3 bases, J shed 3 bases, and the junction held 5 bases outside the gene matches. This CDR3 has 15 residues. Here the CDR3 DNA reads TGTGCCAGCAGCTTTTCAGCGGGAGGGAACTACGAGCAGTACTTC. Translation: CASSFSAGGNYEQYF. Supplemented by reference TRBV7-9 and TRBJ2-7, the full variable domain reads DTGVSQNPRHKITKRGQNVTFRCDPISEHNRLYWYRQTLGQGPEFLTYFQNEAQLEKSRLLSDRFSAERPKGSFSTLEIQRTEQGDSAMYLCASSFSAGGNYEQYFGPGTRLTVT.

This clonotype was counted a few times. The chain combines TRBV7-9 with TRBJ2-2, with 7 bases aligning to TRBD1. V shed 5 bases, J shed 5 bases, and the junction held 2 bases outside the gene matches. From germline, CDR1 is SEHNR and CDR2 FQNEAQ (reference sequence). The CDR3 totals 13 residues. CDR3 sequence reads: CASSDRVTGELFF. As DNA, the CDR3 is TGTGCCAGCAGCGACAGGGTTACCGGGGAGCTGTTTTTT.

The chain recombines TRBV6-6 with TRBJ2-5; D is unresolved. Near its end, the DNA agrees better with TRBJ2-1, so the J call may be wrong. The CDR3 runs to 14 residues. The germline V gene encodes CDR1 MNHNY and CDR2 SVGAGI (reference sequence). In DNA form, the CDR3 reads TGTGCCAGCAGTTACCGTTCCGGTTACAATGAGCAGTTCTTC. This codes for CASSYRSGYNEQFF.